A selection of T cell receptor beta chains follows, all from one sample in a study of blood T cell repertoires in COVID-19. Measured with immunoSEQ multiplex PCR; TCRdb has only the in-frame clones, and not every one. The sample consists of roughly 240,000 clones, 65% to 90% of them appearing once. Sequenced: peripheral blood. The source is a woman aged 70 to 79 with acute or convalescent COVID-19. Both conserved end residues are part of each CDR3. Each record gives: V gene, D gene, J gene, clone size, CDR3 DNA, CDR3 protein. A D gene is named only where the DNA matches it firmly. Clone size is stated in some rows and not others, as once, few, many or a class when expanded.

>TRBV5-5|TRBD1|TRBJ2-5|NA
TGTGCCAGCAGCTCGGCACAGGGGCGCCAAGAGACCCAGTACTTC
CASSSAQGRQETQYF
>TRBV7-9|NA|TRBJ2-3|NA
TGTGCCAGCACACCCCCATCGGGGTTGACGCAGTATTTT
CASTPPSGLTQYF
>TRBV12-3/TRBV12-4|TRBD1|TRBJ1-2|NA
TGTGCCAGCAGGGGGACAGCTAACTATGGCTACACCTTC
CASRGTANYGYTF
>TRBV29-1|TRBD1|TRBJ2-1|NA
TGCAGCGTGGAAAAAGGGACAGGGGAAAATGAGCAGTTCTTC
CSVEKGTGENEQFF
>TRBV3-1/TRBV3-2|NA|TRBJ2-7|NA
TGTGCCAGCAGCCTAGGGGCCTACGAGCAGTACTTC
CASSLGAYEQYF
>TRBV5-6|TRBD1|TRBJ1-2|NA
TGTGCCAGCAGTAGCCGTGAGACAGGGGTATTCTATGGCTACACCTTC
CASSSRETGVFYGYTF
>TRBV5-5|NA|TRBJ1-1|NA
TGTGCCAGCAGCTTGGCCGCCAGGTCGAACACTGAAGCTTTCTTT
CASSLAARSNTEAFF
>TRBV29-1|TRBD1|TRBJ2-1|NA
TGCAGCGTAAGACGTCCGGGGACAGGGGACAACAATGAGCAGTTCTTC
CSVRRPGTGDNNEQFF
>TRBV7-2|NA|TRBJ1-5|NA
TGTGCCAGCAGACTACAGGGTATAGGCAATCAGCCCCAGCATTTT
CASRLQGIGNQPQHF
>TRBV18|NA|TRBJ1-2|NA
TGTGCCAGCTCACCACCGAATAGAGGGAACTATGGCTACACCTTC
CASSPPNRGNYGYTF
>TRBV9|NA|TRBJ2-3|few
TGTGCCAGCAGCGTCGAGGGCGCGCGGACAGATACGCAGTATTTT
CASSVEGARTDTQYF
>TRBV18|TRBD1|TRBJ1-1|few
TGTGCCAGCTCACCGTCTCAGGGGGCTGAAGCTTTCTTT
CASSPSQGAEAFF
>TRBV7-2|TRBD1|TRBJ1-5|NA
TGTGCCAGCAGCTTCCAGGGGGCGGGTCAGCCCCAGCATTTT
CASSFQGAGQPQHF
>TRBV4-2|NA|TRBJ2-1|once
TGTGCCAGCAGCCAAGATTTGGTCAGGAGAATATCGACGCAGGGATTTTCCTACAATGAGCAGTTCTTC
CASSQDLVRRISTQGFSYNEQFF
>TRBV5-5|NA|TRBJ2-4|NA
TGTGCCAGCAGCTCCAGGATCGATAAAAACATTCAGTACTTC
CASSSRIDKNIQYF
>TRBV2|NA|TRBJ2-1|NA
TGTGCCAGCATGATCAGTCCCTACAATGAGCAGTTCTTC
CASMISPYNEQFF
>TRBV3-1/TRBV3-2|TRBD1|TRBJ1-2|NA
TGTGCCAGCAGCCGTCCCGGGACAGGGGTCTATGGCTACACCTTC
CASSRPGTGVYGYTF
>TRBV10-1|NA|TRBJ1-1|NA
TGCGCCAGCAGTGAGTCTGGGGGGGCAAGCACTGAAGCTTTCTTT
CASSESGGASTEAFF
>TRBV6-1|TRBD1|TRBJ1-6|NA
TGTGCCAGCAGTGAAGCCCAGACAGGGAGTATCTCCTATAATTCACCCCTCCACTTT
CASSEAQTGSISYNSPLHF
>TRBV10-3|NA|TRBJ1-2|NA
TGTGCCATCAGTGAGCCGGGGAGCCCTCGGTATGGCTACACCTTC
CAISEPGSPRYGYTF
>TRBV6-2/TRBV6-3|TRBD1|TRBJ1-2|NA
TGTGCCAGCAGTGACAGGGGTGGCTACACCTTC
CASSDRGGYTF
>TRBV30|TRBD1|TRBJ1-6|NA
TGTGCCTGGAGCGCACACTGGGACAGAAGAGATTCACCCCTCCACTTT
CAWSAHWDRRDSPLHF
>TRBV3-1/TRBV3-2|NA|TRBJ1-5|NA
TGTGCCAGCAGCCGGGACACATGGAAAGATAGCAATCAGCCCCAGCATTTT
CASSRDTWKDSNQPQHF
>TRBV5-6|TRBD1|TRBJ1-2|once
TGTGCCAGCAGTTACAGGGGGTTGTATGGCTACACCTTC
CASSYRGLYGYTF
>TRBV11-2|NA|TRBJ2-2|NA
TGTGCCAGCAGCTTAGGGGGCAGGAACACCGGGGAGCTGTTTTTT
CASSLGGRNTGELFF
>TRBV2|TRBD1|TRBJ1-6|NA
TGTGCCAGCAGGACAGGGGGGACCTATAATTCACCCCTCCACTTT
CASRTGGTYNSPLHF
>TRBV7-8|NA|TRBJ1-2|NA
TGTGCCAGCAGCGAGGGACTCGTCGGCTATGGCTACACCTTC
CASSEGLVGYGYTF
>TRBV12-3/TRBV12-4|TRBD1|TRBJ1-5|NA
TGTGCCAGCAGTCTCAGGGGGGCCCAGCCCCAGCATTTT
CASSLRGAQPQHF
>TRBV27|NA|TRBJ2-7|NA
TGTGCCAGCAGTTTAACAGGGATTCACGAGCAGTACTTC
CASSLTGIHEQYF
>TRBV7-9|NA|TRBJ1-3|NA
TGTGCCAGCAGCTTACGGCAGGGGAAAGAAAACACCATATATTTT
CASSLRQGKENTIYF
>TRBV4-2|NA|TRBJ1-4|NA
TGTGCCAGCAGCCAAGATCCGTACGGGGGAGGAACTAATGAAAAACTGTTTTTT
CASSQDPYGGGTNEKLFF
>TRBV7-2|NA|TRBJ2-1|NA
TGTGCCAGCAGCTTAGAACTAGATATTAATGAGCAGTTCTTC
CASSLELDINEQFF
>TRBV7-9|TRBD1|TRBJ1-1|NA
TGTGCCAGCAGCGAGCCGACAGGGAGGGCTTTCTTT
CASSEPTGRAFF
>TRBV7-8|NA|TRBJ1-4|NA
TGTGCCAGCAGCCGGAGACGACAGGCGGTCAATGAAAAACTGTTTTTT
CASSRRRQAVNEKLFF
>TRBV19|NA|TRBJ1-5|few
TGTGCCAGTAGCACTTCAGGGTCTTATAGCAATCAGCCCCAGCATTTT
CASSTSGSYSNQPQHF
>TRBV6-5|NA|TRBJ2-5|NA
TGTGCCAGCAGTTACAGTCGAGTCGGAGGGGAGACCCAGTACTTC
CASSYSRVGGETQYF
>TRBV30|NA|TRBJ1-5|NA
TGTGCCTGGATCGCCTCAGGGGAATATAGCAATCAGCCCCAGCATTTT
CAWIASGEYSNQPQHF
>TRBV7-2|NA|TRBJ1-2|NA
TGTGCCAGCAGCTTAAAAAGCCCGGAGGGGGGGCGCGGCTGGTATGGCTACACCTTC
CASSLKSPEGGRGWYGYTF